What follows are 20 T cell receptor beta chains derived from one specimen sequenced in a study of CD8+CD57+ T cells in acquired aplastic anemia. Only patients with CD8+CD57+ cell expansion on flow cytometry were chosen for sequencing. Both TCR beta VDJ combination and CDR3 sequence profiling were carried out. Genomic DNA was the template for this profiling. TCRdb fed the reads into MiXCR, producing one record per CDR3 protein. The top ten clones hold 7% to 9.5% of a sample with 200,000 to 250,000 distinct CDR3 sequences, about 44% of them seen once. What was sequenced was sorted CD4+, CD8+, or CD8+CD57+ T cells (not recorded which) from PBMCs. The receptors here all came from a human donor with aplastic anemia.

Note on this clonotype: A much larger clone sits a single nucleotide away, making a read error possible. The rearrangement links TRBV12-3 or TRBV12-4 to TRBJ2-1; 7 bases line up with TRBD2. The CDR3 runs to 14 residues. In nucleotides, the CDR3 is TGTGCCAGCAGTTTCCCGGGGGGTGCCAATGAGCGGTTCTTC. Amino acid sequence: CASSFPGGANERFF.

This clonotype came up many times. The chain recombines TRBV10-3 with TRBJ2-3, with 9 bases matching TRBD1. This CDR3 is 14 amino acids long. Germline CDR1 and CDR2: ENHRY and SYGVKD. V dropped 7 bases and J dropped 1; count of bases not matched to a gene: 3. The CDR3 spells CAIIWTGGTDTQYF. The CDR3 coding sequence is TGTGCCATCATATGGACAGGGGGCACAGATACGCAGTATTTT.

The chain couples TRBV5-1 to TRBJ1-2, with a tentative D call TRBD1 (6 bases). The CDR3 loop spans 12 amino acids. Deletions cut 4 bases from V and 8 bases from J, with 12 bases between. Looked up from germline, CDR1 is SGHRS and CDR2 is YFSETQ. DNA of the CDR3: TGCGCCAGCAGCATAAGCAGGGGAGGCTACACCTTC. Translated, it gives CASSISRGGYTF.

This chain links TRBV24-1 with TRBJ2-1, with D perhaps assigned TRBD1 or TRBD2 (6 bases each). Germline loops: CDR1 KGHDR, CDR2 SFDVKD. Trimming took 9 bases from V and 5 from J, leaving 16 bases between them. CDR3 length: 14 amino acids. The CDR3 coding sequence is TGTGCCACCGCGGTCGGGGGCGTAAACAATGAGCAGTTCTTC. Translated: CATAVGGVNNEQFF.

This clonotype has a count of ten or more. This rearrangement joins TRBV5-1 to TRBJ2-3; tentative D call: TRBD1 (6 bases). The CDR3 extends over 14 amino acids. V was pared by 5 bases and J by 3 bases, with 13 bases between. Germline V lookup: CDR1 SGHRS, CDR2 YFSETQ. CDR3 sequence (DNA): TGCGCCAGCAGTCGGGCAACAGGGACAGATACGCAGTATTTT. As protein: CASSRATGTDTQYF.

The gene calls are TRBV27 and TRBJ2-1; 15 positions match TRBD2. Looked up from germline, CDR1 is MNHEY and CDR2 is SMNVEV (reference sequence). This CDR3 comprises 15 residues. Germline trimming cut 5 bases from V and 7 bases from J; bases unmatched to any gene: 3. CDR3 sequence: CASSRGLAGGNEQFF. The CDR3 bases are TGTGCCAGCAGTCGAGGACTAGCGGGGGGGAATGAGCAGTTCTTC.

This clonotype was detected ten times or more. CDR3 nucleotides: TGTGCCAGCAGCGGTCAGGGAAGGAGCAATGAGCAGTTCTTC. Translation: CASSGQGRSNEQFF. V and J are TRBV7-9 and TRBJ2-1; tentative D call: TRBD1 (5 bases). Germline loops: CDR1 SEHNR, CDR2 FQNEAQ (reference sequence). Trimming took off 5 bases at V and 6 bases at J, with 14 bases between the two ends. CDR3 size: 14 residues. Complete variable domain (other parts from reference TRBV7-9 and TRBJ2-1): DTGVSQNPRHKITKRGQNVTFRCDPISEHNRLYWYRQTLGQGPEFLTYFQNEAQLEKSRLLSDRFSAERPKGSFSTLEIQRTEQGDSAMYLCASSGQGRSNEQFFGPGTRLTVL.

This clonotype was seen many times. The rearrangement links TRBV12-3 or TRBV12-4 to TRBJ2-7; maybe TRBD2 (5 bases). CDR3 length: 15 amino acids. The V gene lost 2 bases and the J gene lost 0 bases, with 11 bases spanning the gap. CDR3 in DNA: TGTGCCAGCAGTTTAAAGGACTGGGACTCCTACGAGCAGTACTTC. This gives the protein CASSLKDWDSYEQYF.

The gene calls are TRBV7-9 and TRBJ1-1, with D perhaps matching TRBD1 (5 bases). From germline, CDR1 is SEHNR and CDR2 FQNEAQ (reference sequence). The CDR3 contains 15 residues. V gave up 6 bases and J gave up 1 base, with 15 bases separating them. The CDR3 nucleotides are TGTGCCAGCAGGAGGGGTTTTTCGGGGAACACTGAAGCTTTCTTT. Translated, it gives CASRRGFSGNTEAFF.

About this clonotype itself: At one of its ends the junction is not consistent with the germline gene, which may arise from a read error. The chain links TRBV7-9 to TRBJ2-1; D gene unclear. The CDR3 runs to 16 residues. Per the germline V gene, CDR1 is SEHNR and CDR2 is FQNEAQ (reference sequence). For the CDR3, the DNA is TGTGCCAGCAGCCTTAACCGCGGCACCTCCTACAATGAACAGTTCTTC. Translating it yields CASSLNRGTSYNEQFF.

This clonotype was seen many times. This chain links TRBV7-9 with TRBJ2-7; 9 positions agree with TRBD2. The CDR3 length is 15 residues. Unmatched junction bases numbered 12, after V lost 5 bases and J lost 7 bases. Germline CDR1 is SEHNR and CDR2 is FQNEAQ (reference sequence). CDR3 sequence reads: CASSTTGTSSGEQYF. CDR3 coding DNA: TGTGCCAGCAGCACCACCGGGACTAGCTCGGGAGAGCAGTACTTC. Combining the CDR3 with reference TRBV7-9 and TRBJ2-7 gives the whole variable domain DTGVSQNPRHKITKRGQNVTFRCDPISEHNRLYWYRQTLGQGPEFLTYFQNEAQLEKSRLLSDRFSAERPKGSFSTLEIQRTEQGDSAMYLCASSTTGTSSGEQYFGPGTRLTVT.

This clonotype was observed many times. The chain employs TRBV5-8 and TRBJ2-7, with 13 bases that match TRBD2. J lost 2 bases, V lost 5 bases, and 7 bases had no gene match. The CDR3 length is 16 residues. CDR1 is SGHTS, CDR2 YDEGEE, per germline. The CDR3 here is CASRILAGGLPYEQYF. The CDR3 nucleotides are TGTGCCAGCAGGATACTAGCGGGAGGGCTCCCCTACGAGCAGTACTTC.

As to this clonotype: A read error may be the cause here, since a much bigger clone is one base away. The V call is TRBV5-6, the J call TRBJ2-7; D gene ambiguous. V was cut by 3 bases and J by 0 bases, with 10 bases left in between. CDR1 is SGHDT, CDR2 YYEEEE, per germline. The CDR3 extends over 14 amino acids. The chain's CDR3 is CASSSGPSSYEQYF. The CDR3 coding sequence is TGTGCCAGCAGCTCCGGACCTAGCTCCTACGAGCAGTACTTC.

This clonotype was detected ten times or more. The rearrangement links TRBV19 to TRBJ1-4; maybe TRBD1 (6 bases). V was trimmed by 6 bases and J by 0 bases, leaving 14 bases between them. The germline V gene encodes CDR1 LNHDA and CDR2 SQIVND (reference sequence). This CDR3 is built from 16 residues. This chain's CDR3 is CASSLRQDATNEKLFF. Here the CDR3 DNA reads TGTGCCAGTAGCCTCAGACAGGATGCAACTAATGAAAAACTGTTTTTT.

This clonotype was detected many times. This chain links TRBV27 with TRBJ1-6; TRBD1 is a possible D gene (5 bases). The V end was cut by 6 bases, the J end by 7 bases, with 13 bases between. Per the germline V gene, CDR1 is MNHEY and CDR2 is SMNVEV (reference sequence). The length of the CDR3 is 14 residues. CDR3 in DNA: TGTGCCAGCAGGCCGGGACGTTTAAATTCACCCCTCCACTTT. It is translated as CASRPGRLNSPLHF.

At least ten counts were recorded for this clonotype. The rearrangement uses TRBV9 and TRBJ1-6; 8 bases agree with TRBD1. The CDR3 sequence is 15 residues long. CDR1 and CDR2 (germline): SGDLS, YYNGEE. The ends lost 4 bases at V and 7 bases at J; junction bases unmatched: 7. DNA for the CDR3: TGTGCCAGCAGCACCGGACAGGGTGAAAATTCACCCCTCCACTTT. Encoded protein: CASSTGQGENSPLHF.

The chain is built from TRBV6-2 or TRBV6-3 and TRBJ2-3; D is unresolved. V dropped 2 bases and J dropped 2 bases, with 11 bases sitting between them. Germline lookup yields CDR1 MNHEY and CDR2 SVGEGT. CDR3 length equals 15 residues. DNA of the CDR3: TGTGCCAGCAGTTACCGGCTCCATCCCACAGATACGCAGTATTTT. Translated, it gives CASSYRLHPTDTQYF.

With respect to this clonotype: Germline is not matched at one junction end, which may reflect a read error. This rearrangement joins TRBV27 to TRBJ1-5; unclear D gene. The CDR3 is 15 amino acids. Germline V CDR1 and CDR2: MNHEY, SMNVEV (reference sequence). The CDR3 here is CASSFGGYSSQPQHF. The CDR3 DNA is TGTGCCAGCAGTTTTGGCGGTTATAGCAGTCAGCCCCAGCATTTT.

This chain uses TRBV3-1 with TRBJ2-7; D unclear. Trimming removed 4 bases at V and 3 bases at J, with 7 bases between. Germline lookup yields CDR1 LGHDT and CDR2 YNNKEL (reference sequence). This CDR3 region has 12 residues. The CDR3: CASSPGRYEQYF. The CDR3 region has the DNA TGTGCCAGCAGCCCAGGACGCTACGAGCAGTACTTC.

Comment on this clonotype: A much larger clonotype is one base distant, so this may be a read error. The V gene is TRBV7-9, the J gene TRBJ2-7; D perhaps matches TRBD1 (6 bases). Looked up from germline, CDR1 is SEHNR and CDR2 is FQNEAQ (reference sequence). This CDR3 is built from 13 residues. This CDR3 is CASNLSGDNEQYF. The DNA of the CDR3 is TGTGCCAGCAACTTATCTGGGGACAATGAGCAGTACTTC.